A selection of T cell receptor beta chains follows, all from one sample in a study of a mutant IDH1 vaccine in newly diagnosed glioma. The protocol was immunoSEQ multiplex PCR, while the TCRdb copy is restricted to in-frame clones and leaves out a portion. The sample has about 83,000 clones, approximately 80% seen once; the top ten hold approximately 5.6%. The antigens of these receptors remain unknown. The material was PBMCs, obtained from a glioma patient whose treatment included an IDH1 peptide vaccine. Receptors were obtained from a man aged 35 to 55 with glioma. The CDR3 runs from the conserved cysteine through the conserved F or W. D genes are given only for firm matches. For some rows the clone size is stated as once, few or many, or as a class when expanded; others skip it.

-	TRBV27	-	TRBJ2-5	CASRPTRIQETQYF	TGTGCCAGCAGACCTACTCGAATCCAAGAGACCCAGTACTTC
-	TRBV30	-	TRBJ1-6	CAWSVLEGSPLHF	TGTGCCTGGAGTGTACTTGAGGGTTCACCCCTCCACTTT
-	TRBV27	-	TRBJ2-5	CASSPPRRETQYF	TGTGCCAGCAGTCCTCCCAGACGAGAGACCCAGTACTTC
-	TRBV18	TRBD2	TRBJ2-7	CASSPLGLADYEQYF	TGTGCCAGCTCACCACTCGGGCTAGCGGACTACGAGCAGTACTTC
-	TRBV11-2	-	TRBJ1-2	CASSPSLSQSYGYTF	TGTGCCAGCAGCCCCTCCTTATCCCAGAGCTATGGCTACACCTTC
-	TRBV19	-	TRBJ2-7	CASSMVSAASIGSEQYF	TGTGCCAGTAGTATGGTGTCCGCGGCGAGCATCGGTTCCGAGCAGTACTTC
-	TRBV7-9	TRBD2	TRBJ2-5	CASSRTSGGLGQETQYF	TGTGCCAGCAGCCGGACTAGCGGGGGACTAGGCCAAGAGACCCAGTACTTC
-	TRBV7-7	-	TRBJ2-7	CASSLYSGEGYEQYF	TGTGCTAGCAGCTTATACTCGGGAGAAGGTTACGAGCAGTACTTC
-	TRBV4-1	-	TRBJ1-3	CASSHSPTGKSGNTIYF	TGCGCCAGCAGCCATTCCCCAACAGGGAAGTCTGGAAACACCATATATTTT
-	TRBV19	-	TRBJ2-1	CASSIGQAYNEQFF	TGTGCCAGTAGTATTGGGCAGGCCTACAATGAGCAGTTCTTC
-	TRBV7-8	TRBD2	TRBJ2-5	CASSFEGLAGQETQYF	TGTGCCAGCAGCTTCGAGGGACTAGCGGGACAAGAGACCCAGTACTTC
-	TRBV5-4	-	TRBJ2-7	CASSPSESSYEQYF	TGTGCCAGCAGCCCATCGGAAAGCTCCTACGAGCAGTACTTC
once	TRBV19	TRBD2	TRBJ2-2	CASSIAGGSRAGELFF	TGTGCCAGTAGTATTGCTGGCGGGAGTAGGGCCGGGGAGCTGTTTTTT
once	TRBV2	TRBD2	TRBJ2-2	CASRKRLAGGTGELFF	TGTGCCAGCAGAAAAAGGCTAGCGGGAGGAACCGGGGAGCTGTTTTTT
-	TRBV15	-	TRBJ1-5	CATSRSTGSWGPQHF	TGTGCCACCAGCAGAAGTACAGGGAGCTGGGGGCCCCAGCATTTT
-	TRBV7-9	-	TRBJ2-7	CASSFDGYEQYF	TGTGCCAGCAGCTTTGACGGCTACGAGCAGTACTTC
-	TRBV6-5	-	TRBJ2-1	CASSPPSGYYNEQFF	TGTGCCAGCAGTCCGCCAAGCGGGTACTACAATGAGCAGTTCTTC
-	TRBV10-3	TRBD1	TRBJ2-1	CAISVRDRQYNEQFF	TGTGCCATCAGTGTCCGGGACAGGCAGTACAATGAGCAGTTCTTC
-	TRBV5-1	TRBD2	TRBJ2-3	CASSLTGTSTDTQYF	TGCGCCAGCAGCTTAACCGGGACTAGTACAGATACGCAGTATTTT
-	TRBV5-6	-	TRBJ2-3	CASSTRVAGLTDTQYF	TGTGCCAGCAGCACAAGAGTTGCGGGCCTCACAGATACGCAGTATTTT
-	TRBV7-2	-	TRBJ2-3	CASSPQGGRTDTQYF	TGTGCCAGCAGCCCCCAGGGGGGCCGCACAGATACGCAGTATTTT
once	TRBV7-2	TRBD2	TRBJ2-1	CASSLVRKRGDSYNEQFF	TGTGCCAGCAGCTTAGTGCGAAAGCGGGGGGATTCCTACAATGAGCAGTTCTTC
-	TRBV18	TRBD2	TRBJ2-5	CASSPLAGGLEETQYF	TGTGCCAGCTCACCCCTAGCGGGAGGGCTGGAAGAGACCCAGTACTTC
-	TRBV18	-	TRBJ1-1	CASSSVRDGNTEAFF	TGTGCCAGCTCATCTGTCCGGGACGGCAACACTGAAGCTTTCTTT
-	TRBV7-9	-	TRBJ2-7	CASSSTGAPYEQYF	TGTGCCAGCAGCTCCACGGGGGCTCCCTACGAGCAGTACTTC
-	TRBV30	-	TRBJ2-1	CAWKYRDEQFF	TGTGCCTGGAAATACCGCGATGAGCAGTTCTTC
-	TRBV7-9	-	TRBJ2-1	CASLGSTSSYNEQFF	TGTGCCAGCCTTGGCTCAACGAGCTCCTACAATGAGCAGTTCTTC
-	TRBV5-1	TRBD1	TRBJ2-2	CASSLARGHTGELFF	TGCGCCAGCAGCTTGGCCAGGGGGCATACCGGGGAGCTGTTTTTT
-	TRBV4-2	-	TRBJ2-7	CASSGGRSTYEQYF	TGTGCCAGCAGTGGGGGCAGATCAACCTACGAGCAGTACTTC
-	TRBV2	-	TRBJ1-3	CASRPRGSENTIYF	TGTGCCAGCAGACCTAGGGGTAGCGAAAACACCATATATTTT
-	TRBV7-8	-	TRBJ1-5	CASSLGSLHSNQPQHF	TGTGCCAGCAGCTTAGGCTCTTTGCATAGCAATCAGCCCCAGCATTTT
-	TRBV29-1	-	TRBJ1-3	CSVGVGNTIYF	TGCAGCGTTGGGGTAGGAAACACCATATATTTT
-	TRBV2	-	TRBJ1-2	CASSRDGPDYGYTF	TGTGCCAGCAGTCGGGACGGCCCAGACTATGGCTACACCTTC
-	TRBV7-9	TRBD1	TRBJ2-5	CASSFRGRMETQYF	TGTGCCAGCAGCTTCAGGGGGCGAATGGAGACCCAGTACTTC
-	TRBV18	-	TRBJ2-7	CASSPATNGEQYF	TGTGCCAGCTCACCGGCGACAAATGGGGAGCAGTACTTC
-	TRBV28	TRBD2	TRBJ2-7	CASSSALAGGRYEQYF	TGTGCCAGCAGTTCCGCCTTAGCGGGAGGCCGCTACGAGCAGTACTTC
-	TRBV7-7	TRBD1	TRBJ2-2	CASSPGTGGAGELFF	TGTGCTAGCAGCCCCGGGACAGGGGGGGCCGGGGAGCTGTTTTTT
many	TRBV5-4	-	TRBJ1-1	CASSLGGSGEAFF	TGTGCCAGCAGCTTGGGAGGGTCGGGTGAAGCTTTCTTT
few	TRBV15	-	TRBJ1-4	CATSRVPGTKEKLFF	TGTGCCACCAGCAGAGTACCGGGGACCAAGGAAAAACTGTTTTTT
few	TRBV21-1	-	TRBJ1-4	CASSKAARTGTNEKLFF	TGTGCCAGCAGCAAAGCTGCGAGGACAGGGACTAATGAAAAACTGTTTTTT
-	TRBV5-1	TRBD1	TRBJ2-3	CASSLDGTGTDTQYF	TGCGCCAGCAGCTTGGATGGGACAGGCACAGATACGCAGTATTTT
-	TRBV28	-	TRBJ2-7	CASTRPFVYEQYF	TGTGCCAGCACAAGGCCCTTCGTCTACGAGCAGTACTTC
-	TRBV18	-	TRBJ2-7	CASSPLPGQKVGTHEQYF	TGTGCCAGCTCCCCCCTCCCTGGACAGAAGGTGGGGACCCACGAGCAGTACTTC
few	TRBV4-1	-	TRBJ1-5	CASSQDPGGIGQPQHF	TGCGCCAGCAGCCAAGATCCAGGCGGGATCGGGCAGCCCCAGCATTTT
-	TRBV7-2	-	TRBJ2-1	CASSPPGALYNEQFF	TGTGCCAGCAGCCCCCCCGGGGCCCTTTACAATGAGCAGTTCTTC
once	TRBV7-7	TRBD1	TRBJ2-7	CASSSWDSYEQYF	TGTGCTAGCAGCTCGTGGGACAGTTACGAGCAGTACTTC
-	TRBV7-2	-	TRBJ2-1	CASSSSGAGFLNEQFF	TGTGCCAGCAGCTCGTCAGGGGCAGGCTTTCTCAATGAGCAGTTCTTC
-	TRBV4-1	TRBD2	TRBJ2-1	CASSPPRAGGSNEQFF	TGCGCCAGCAGCCCCCCAAGGGCGGGAGGTAGCAATGAGCAGTTCTTC